This T cell receptor (beta chain) was recorded in a study of cytomegalovirus exposure and HLA in healthy donors (dated by TCRdb to 2016 to 2017). With respect to the entire study: An earlier analysis of about 560 of the donors reported roughly 300 Gb of sequence data and around 110 million unique TCR beta sequences obtained from around 190 million T cells. Around 320 gigabases of sequencing data and tens of millions of unique TCR sequences were included in an early release covering 500 to 750 HLA-typed donors. The genetic ancestry cluster associated with self-reported Caucasian donors included roughly 84% of the roughly 400 genotyped donors. The study was designed to test whether signatures of past pathogen exposure could be identified by cataloging public T cell receptors. The study used immunosequencing to profile the T cell repertoires of under 700 subjects and linked those repertoires to cytomegalovirus serostatus. Along with the roughly 710-subject first cohort, a separate validation cohort of over a hundred different subjects was used. To predict cytomegalovirus infection status, the study combined high-throughput TCR immunosequencing, statistical association of individual TCRs with disease status, and machine learning. A later analysis re-examined previously published TCR beta repertoires from more than 600 donors and added high-resolution HLA genotyping to investigate patterns of TCR occurrence. Rather than drawing on any new phenotypic data, the later analysis identified candidate immune exposures from TCR beta sequences and the way those sequences occurred across donors. An earlier analysis of 587 of the donors applied high-throughput TCR beta sequencing to assess whether each TCR beta V gene segment acted as functional or pseudogenic. Alongside the repertoire data, information on donor age, sex, ethnicity and CMV serostatus was compiled. A later genetic analysis took genome-wide SNP genotypes for about 55% of the roughly 670 donors and used that subset as a discovery cohort. Every discovery cohort repertoire had been produced on one sequencing platform. HLA typing covered class I and class II loci at four-digit resolution. Typing coverage differed by locus: A, B, C, DRB1 and DQB1 were typed in about 620-630 donors, DQA1 in 522, DPA1 in 606, and DPB1 in just under 490. A handful of DR-DQ haplotypes were treated as single units for association and clustering because of strong linkage in the cohort. Among roughly 400 genotyped donors of the cohort, an average of roughly 230,000 unique TCR beta nucleotide sequences was sequenced per donor, of which 15% to 20% were non-productive.

Receptor libraries were prepared by the immunoSEQ multiplex PCR assay. For the multiplex PCR, a mixture combining 60 forward primers for TCR Vbeta segments and 13 reverse primers for TCR Jbeta segments was used. The CDR3 region of rearranged TCR beta genes was amplified from genomic DNA with a multiplex PCR assay. The amplified TCR beta libraries were sequenced on the Illumina HiSeq System as 87-base-pair reads. The study's processing was this. In a later analysis, tens of millions of unique TCR beta chains were counted across the roughly 670 repertoires, and around 11 million of these chains were shared by at least two donors. Raw reads were error-corrected and collapsed into unique sequences by a nearest-neighbor algorithm in which closely related sequences were merged to remove PCR and sequencing errors. V, D and J gene segments were assigned by aligning CDR3 sequences to IMGT reference sequences. For a sequence to be retained, a match of at least six nucleotides was required to both a V gene segment and a J gene segment. Rearrangements were called productive when the CDR3 lacked stop codons and stayed in frame with V and J; all others were non-productive. Following IMGT convention, CDR3 was defined as the stretch from the second conserved V-encoded cysteine up to the conserved J-encoded phenylalanine. The earlier analysis of about 590 of the donors excluded sequences that lacked an unambiguous match to a single V gene segment. In an earlier analysis of 587 of the donors, a V segment was called functional when productive rearrangements were above 56.7%, and segregating when the standard deviation between donors exceeded 5%. A statistical classification framework was developed to diagnose cytomegalovirus status using the catalog of TCR beta chain sequences. In a later analysis, TCR nucleotide sequences were compared against IMGT/GENE-DB human TR gene sequences so that V and J genes could be assigned. The TCRdist pipeline was used in a later analysis to assign CDR3 sequences and most-parsimonious VDJ recombination scenarios. In a later analysis, each TCR beta chain was defined by its CDR3 amino acid sequence together with its V-gene family, and reads without a unique V-gene family were excluded. As a way to deal with suspected cross-contamination and a sequencing artifact, a later analysis dropped roughly 600 nucleotide sequences that were highly shared and had low generation probability. A later analysis calculated a clonal expansion index for each public chain from normalized within-repertoire ranks of inferred template counts. In a later analysis, generation probabilities were computed using a VDJ recombination model fitted to out-of-frame rearrangements, and the results were checked against IGoR. In a later analysis, TCR-TCR, TCR-HLA and TCR-CMV co-occurrence was scored with hypergeometric tests, and a repertoire-size bias correction was applied to TCR pairs. To estimate false discovery rates, a later analysis permuted the HLA or CMV assignments 20 times. In a later analysis, co-occurring TCRs were grouped with DBSCAN, and TCRdist sequence similarity was added when clustering was performed within HLA-allele-positive subsets. Repertoires with fewer than 30,000 or more than 120,000 public chains were left out of co-occurrence clustering, as were a few repertoires with anomalous nucleotide sharing. Sourced from immuneACCESS, this table was stored by TCRdb with only in-frame sequences that have V and J called. A share of the clones is absent; for the studies checked, an unresolved V gene accounts for under half, and the remainder has no known explanation. From that table come the V and J calls and clone size; the DNA was used to work out D and trimming. The sample table records roughly 180,000 clones; 65% to 85% of these occur just once. 4.5% of the sample belongs to the ten largest clones.

Including the terminal cysteine and phenylalanine, the CDR3 comprises 13 residues. The entry retains the CDR3 DNA only, 39 bases that are in frame from base 1. Trimming takes 4 bases from V and 3 bases from J, and the germline ends sit 10 bases apart. Based on the germline V gene, the CDR1 and CDR2 sequences are LGHNA and YSLEER. The cohort consisted of more than 650 healthy bone marrow donors. Cohort members were all nominally healthy when sampled, although unrecorded immune exposures were likely present. The donor tested CMV seropositive and was one of the 289 seropositive cohort members. Every donor gave a peripheral blood sample, and the peripheral blood mononuclear cells from that sample were used for TCR beta sequencing. Genomic DNA was extracted from the blood cell samples with the Qiagen DNeasy Blood Extraction Kit. General study outcomes and caveats: The authors suggested that the approach could potentially be generalized to other disease states and immunological phenotypes. A cluster of highly shared sequence variants was judged likely to represent a technical artifact of the sequencing pipeline. Most CMV-associated TCR beta chains appeared to be HLA-restricted in a later analysis, and the HLA associations seemed to be driven largely by CMV exposure. Sequencing depth was assumed to be roughly uniform across donors in the presence/absence analyses, though that assumption may not hold. Because HLA typing was unavailable for some donors at each locus, only the typed subset was used in association tests. Because counts were too low, about 17 rarely observed V segments, including chromosome 9 orphons, were excluded from the earlier analysis of some 590 of the donors. The study gave a list of over 150 TCR beta chains associated with cytomegalovirus. At a false discovery rate of 0.05, a later analysis linked under 20,000 TCR beta sequences to specific HLA alleles. In a later analysis, TCR association rates were found to vary across HLA loci, with the most associated TCRs seen for DRB1 alleles and the fewest for HLA-C alleles. In an earlier analysis of some 640 of the donors, most TCR beta V segments were observed in productive rearrangements about 90% or about 30% of the time, broadly matching IMGT annotations. This cohort had only TCR beta chains sequenced, and the lack of alpha or paired-chain data limited which features could be detected. V-gene and J-gene trimming of TCR beta chains was associated with a missense DCLRE1C variant in a later genetic analysis, and the association was replicated in an independent cohort. Linkage disequilibrium might explain the correlated functional status among segregating V segments, but an unknown experimental factor could not be excluded. The classifier was reported to diagnose cytomegalovirus status with high specificity and sensitivity in both the original cohort and the validation cohort. In a later genetic analysis, fewer N-insertions in productive TCRs were reported among donors in an Asian-associated ancestry cluster than the roughly 710-donor mean. The only immune exposure information available for the cohort was CMV serostatus. A further reported finding was that TCR beta sequences accurately predicted the HLA-A and HLA-B alleles for most subjects in the first cohort. Most TCR sequences were seen in very few donors, while some public TCRs were found in many individuals. In a later analysis, several top co-occurrence clusters were reported to appear linked to parvovirus B19, influenza, CMV and Epstein-Barr virus. Strong co-occurrence of HLA alleles, especially DR and DQ, made assigning TCR associations to individual alleles difficult. In a later analysis, HLA-associated TCR beta chains were found to be more clonally expanded and to have lower generation probabilities than equally common non-associated chains. A few of the identified cytomegalovirus-associated TCR beta chains were confirmed in vitro to be specific for cytomegalovirus antigens. Because the 87-base-pair reads could not distinguish some IMGT-functional V segments, including TRBV6-2 and TRBV6-3, those segments were excluded.

In the case of this clone: The clone's antigen remains unknown. The input lacks base qualities; no much larger clone sits a single base away.

The source is a woman between 45 and 65 years old in good health and CMV-seropositive. The material sequenced was PBMCs. Recombination connected TRBV4-3 to TRBJ2-7; the D gene assignment is ambiguous. This receptor carries the CDR3 CASSPYVDYEQYF. Here is the DNA: TGCGCCAGCAGCCCCTACGTAGACTACGAGCAGTACTTC.